The next 6 T cell receptor beta chains were all read from a single sample in a study of blood T cell repertoires in COVID-19. Sequenced by immunoSEQ multiplex PCR; TCRdb stores in-frame clones only, minus some. Of tens of thousands of clones in the sample, roughly 90% were seen once. What was sequenced was peripheral blood. Receptor source: a man between 45 and 60 years old with acute or convalescent COVID-19.

The gene calls are TRBV19 and TRBJ1-6, with 8 bases aligning to TRBD1. V gave up 4 bases and J gave up 7 bases; unmatched junction bases: 9. This CDR3 spans 16 amino acids. Germline-derived CDR1 and CDR2 are LNHDA and SQIVND (reference sequence). This chain's CDR3 is CASSRTGTGQNSPLHF. As DNA, the CDR3 is TGTGCCAGTAGTAGGACCGGGACAGGCCAAAATTCACCCCTCCACTTT.

The chain couples TRBV19 to TRBJ1-2; D is unclear. Germline assignment: CDR1 LNHDA and CDR2 SQIVND (reference sequence). Deletions cut 6 bases from V and 2 bases from J, with 10 bases between. This CDR3 comprises 13 residues. DNA of the CDR3: TGTGCCAGTAGGCTGGCCGCAAACTATGGCTACACCTTC. It is translated as CASRLAANYGYTF.

The rearrangement links TRBV5-1 to TRBJ1-6; 7 positions agree with TRBD1. Germline lookup yields CDR1 SGHRS and CDR2 YFSETQ. The trim removed 4 bases at V and 8 bases at J, leaving 3 bases unmatched. CDR3 size: 13 residues. For the CDR3, the DNA is TGCGCCAGCAGCGGGACAGTAGATTCACCCCTCCACTTT. Translated: CASSGTVDSPLHF.

This clone appeared a single time. This chain links TRBV5-1 with TRBJ2-5, with 7 bases identical to TRBD1. Germline assignment: CDR1 SGHRS and CDR2 YFSETQ. V was pared by 1 base and J by 4 bases, with 7 bases of the junction left unmatched. The CDR3 runs 15 residues. CDR3 sequence reads: CASSLTGVVGETQYF. CDR3 sequence (DNA): TGCGCCAGCAGCTTGACAGGGGTCGTTGGAGAGACCCAGTACTTC.

The rearrangement uses TRBV29-1 and TRBJ2-7; 10 positions agree with TRBD2. Unmatched junction bases numbered 4, after V lost 4 bases and J lost 4 bases. The CDR3 is 13 residues long. In germline, CDR1 is SQVTM, CDR2 ANQGSEA. CDR3 in amino acids: CSVVTSGAYEQYF. As DNA, the CDR3 is TGCAGCGTTGTAACTAGCGGGGCTTACGAGCAGTACTTC.

This clone has just one count. The chain is built from TRBV9 and TRBJ1-3, with D unresolved. The germline V and J ends were trimmed by 3 bases and 4 bases, with 8 bases remaining between them. There are 13 residues in the CDR3. The germline gives CDR1 SGDLS, CDR2 YYNGEE. CDR3 nucleotide sequence: TGTGCCAGCAGCGCTTCCTTGGGAAACACCATATATTTT. Translated: CASSASLGNTIYF.